This T cell receptor beta chain was sequenced for a study of blood T cells in healthy people across ages. General observations from the study: Diversity estimates from one million T cells were considered underestimates. CMV infection status of these donors was not known.

V shed 5 bases and J 2 bases; nucleotides not matched to a gene: 5. The CDR3 length is 14 residues. A sample-barcoded 5' primer and a J-beta primer mix were used in a second PCR of roughly 7 to 11 cycles. A template-switch adaptor that had 12 random nucleotides put a tag on each cDNA molecule. A single record per CDR3 protein comes from TCRdb applying MiXCR to the 5' RACE reads. Of some 730,000 distinct CDR3 sequences in the sample, roughly 20% were seen once. Those donating, healthy Caucasian individuals from Russia, were aged roughly 6 to 90. With regard to this clonotype: What it binds is unknown.

The sequence was obtained from a man in his 70s in good health. The gene calls are TRBV12-3 or TRBV12-4 and TRBJ2-5, with 7 bases fitting TRBD2. The sequencing input was blood. CDR3 coding DNA: TGTGCCAGCAGTGCTAGCGGACCTCAAGAGACCCAGTACTTC. It is translated as CASSASGPQETQYF.